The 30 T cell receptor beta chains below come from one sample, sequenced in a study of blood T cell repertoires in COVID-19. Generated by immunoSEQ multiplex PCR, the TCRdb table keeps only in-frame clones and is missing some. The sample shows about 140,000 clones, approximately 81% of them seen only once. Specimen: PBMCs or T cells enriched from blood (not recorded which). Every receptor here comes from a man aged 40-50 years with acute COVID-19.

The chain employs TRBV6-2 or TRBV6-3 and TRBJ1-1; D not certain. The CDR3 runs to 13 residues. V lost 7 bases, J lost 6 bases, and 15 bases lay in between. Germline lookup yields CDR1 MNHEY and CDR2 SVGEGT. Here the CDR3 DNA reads TGTGCCAGCACCCCCGGAGGGATCCCTGAAGCTTTCTTT. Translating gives CASTPGGIPEAFF.

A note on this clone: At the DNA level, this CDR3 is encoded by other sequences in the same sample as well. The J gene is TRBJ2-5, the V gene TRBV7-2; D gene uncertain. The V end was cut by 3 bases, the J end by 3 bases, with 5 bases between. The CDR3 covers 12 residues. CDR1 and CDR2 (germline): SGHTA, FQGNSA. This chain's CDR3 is CASSFGEETQYF. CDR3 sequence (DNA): TGTGCCAGCAGCTTCGGTGAAGAGACCCAGTACTTC.

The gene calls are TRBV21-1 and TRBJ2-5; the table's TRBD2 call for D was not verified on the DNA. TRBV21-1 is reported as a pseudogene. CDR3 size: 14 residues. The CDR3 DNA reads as TGTGCCAGCCCAAAGTGGGAGGGAGACGGGACCCAGTACTTC. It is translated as CASPKWEGDGTQYF.

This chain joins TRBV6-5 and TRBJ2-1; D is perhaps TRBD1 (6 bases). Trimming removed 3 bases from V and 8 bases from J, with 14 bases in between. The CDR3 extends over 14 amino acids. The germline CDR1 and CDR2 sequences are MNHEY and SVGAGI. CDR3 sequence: CASSYSTGLHEQFF. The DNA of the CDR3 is TGTGCCAGCAGTTATTCCACAGGGTTGCATGAGCAGTTCTTC.

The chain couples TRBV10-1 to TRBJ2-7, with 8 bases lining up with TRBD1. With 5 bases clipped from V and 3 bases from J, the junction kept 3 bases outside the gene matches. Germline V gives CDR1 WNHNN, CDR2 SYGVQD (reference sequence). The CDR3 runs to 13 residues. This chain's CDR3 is CASSRDRGYEQYF. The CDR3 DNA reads TGCGCCAGCAGTAGAGACAGGGGCTACGAGCAGTACTTC.

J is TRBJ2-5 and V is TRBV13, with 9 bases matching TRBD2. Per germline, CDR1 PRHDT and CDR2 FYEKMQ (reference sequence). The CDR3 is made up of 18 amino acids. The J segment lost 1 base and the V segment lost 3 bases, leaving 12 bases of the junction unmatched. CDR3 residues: CASSLRGVLAGPQETQYF. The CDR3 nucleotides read TGTGCCAGCAGCTTGAGGGGGGTGCTAGCGGGGCCCCAAGAGACCCAGTACTTC.

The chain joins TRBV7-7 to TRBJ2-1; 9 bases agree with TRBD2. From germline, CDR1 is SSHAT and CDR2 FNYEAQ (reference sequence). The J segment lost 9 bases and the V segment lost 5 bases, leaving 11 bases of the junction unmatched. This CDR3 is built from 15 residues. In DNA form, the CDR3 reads TGTGCCAGCAGCCCAGAGGGCGGGGGGGCAGGTGAGCAGTTCTTC. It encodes CASSPEGGGAGEQFF. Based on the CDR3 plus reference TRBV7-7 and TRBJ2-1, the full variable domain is GAGVSQSPRYKVTKRGQDVTLRCDPISSHATLYWYQQALGQGPEFLTYFNYEAQPDKSGLPSDRFSAERPEGSISTLTIQRTEQRDSAMYRCASSPEGGGAGEQFFGPGTRLTVL.

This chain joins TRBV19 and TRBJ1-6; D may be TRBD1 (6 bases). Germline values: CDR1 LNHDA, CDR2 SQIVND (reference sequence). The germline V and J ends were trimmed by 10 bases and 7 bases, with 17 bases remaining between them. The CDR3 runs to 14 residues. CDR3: CATLDRSSNSPLHF. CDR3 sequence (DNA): TGTGCCACCTTGGACAGATCGAGCAATTCACCCCTCCACTTT.

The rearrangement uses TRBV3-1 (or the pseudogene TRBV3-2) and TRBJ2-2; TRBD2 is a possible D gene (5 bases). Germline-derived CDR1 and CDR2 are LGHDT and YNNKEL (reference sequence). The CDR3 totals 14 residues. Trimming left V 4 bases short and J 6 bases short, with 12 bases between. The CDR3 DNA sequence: TGTGCCAGCAGCCTTAATTCGGGGTCCGGGGAGCTGTTTTTT. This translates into CASSLNSGSGELFF.

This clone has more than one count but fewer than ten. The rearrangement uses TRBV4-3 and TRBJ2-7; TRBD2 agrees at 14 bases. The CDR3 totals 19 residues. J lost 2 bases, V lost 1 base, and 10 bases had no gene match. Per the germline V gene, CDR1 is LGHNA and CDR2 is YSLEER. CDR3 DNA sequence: TGCGCCAGCAGCCAAGTTTACTTGACTAGCGGGAGGGCCACCTACGAGCAGTACTTC. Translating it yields CASSQVYLTSGRATYEQYF.

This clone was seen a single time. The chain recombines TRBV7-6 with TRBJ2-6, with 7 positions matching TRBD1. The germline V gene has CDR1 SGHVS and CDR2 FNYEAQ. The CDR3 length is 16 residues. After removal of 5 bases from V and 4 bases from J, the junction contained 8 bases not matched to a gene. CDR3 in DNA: TGTGCCAGCAGCGCCTTGACAGGGTACGGGGCCAACGTCCTGACTTTC. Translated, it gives CASSALTGYGANVLTF.

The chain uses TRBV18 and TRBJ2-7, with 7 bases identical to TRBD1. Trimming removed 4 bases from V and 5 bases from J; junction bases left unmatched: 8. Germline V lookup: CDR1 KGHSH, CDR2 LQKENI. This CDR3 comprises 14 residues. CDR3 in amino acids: CASSLRQGVNEQYF. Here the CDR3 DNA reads TGTGCCAGCTCACTCCGACAGGGAGTAAACGAGCAGTACTTC. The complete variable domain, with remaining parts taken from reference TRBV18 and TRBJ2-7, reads NAGVMQNPRHLVRRRGQEARLRCSPMKGHSHVYWYRQLPEEGLKFMVYLQKENIIDESGMPKERFSAEFPKEGPSILRIQQVVRGDSAAYFCASSLRQGVNEQYFGPGTRLTVT.

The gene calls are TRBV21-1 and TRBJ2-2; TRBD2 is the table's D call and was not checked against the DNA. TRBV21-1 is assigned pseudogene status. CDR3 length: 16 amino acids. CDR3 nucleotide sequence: TGTGCCAGCAGCAACGGAGGAGTGCCAGGCGCCGGGGAGCTGTTTTTT. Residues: CASSNGGVPGAGELFF.

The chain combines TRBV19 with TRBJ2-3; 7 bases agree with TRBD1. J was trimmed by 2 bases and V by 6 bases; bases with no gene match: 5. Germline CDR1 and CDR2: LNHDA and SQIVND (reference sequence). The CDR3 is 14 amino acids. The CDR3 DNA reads TGTGCCAGTAGGACGACAGGGAACACAGATACGCAGTATTTT. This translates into CASRTTGNTDTQYF.

The CDR3 region is CASSYPTGGGSTEAFF. The CDR3 DNA follows: TGTGCCAGCAGCTACCCCACAGGGGGCGGTAGCACTGAAGCTTTCTTT. The chain employs TRBV7-2 and TRBJ1-1, with TRBD1 identical over 9 bases. Germline V gene data show CDR1 as SGHTA and CDR2 as FQGNSA. The V and J ends lost 4 bases and 4 bases, in that order; junction bases with no gene match: 10. The CDR3 extends over 16 amino acids.

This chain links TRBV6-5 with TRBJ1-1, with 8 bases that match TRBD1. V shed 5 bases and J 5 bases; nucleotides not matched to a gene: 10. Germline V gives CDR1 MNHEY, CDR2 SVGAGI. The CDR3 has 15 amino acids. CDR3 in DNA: TGTGCCAGCAGTCAAACCGACAGGGGAAGTACTGAAGCTTTCTTT. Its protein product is CASSQTDRGSTEAFF.

The CDR3 coding sequence is TGCGCCAGCAGTCAATCTACACCGCTCAAACCGGGACAGGGATCTTTGTACGAGCAGTACTTC. Amino acid sequence: CASSQSTPLKPGQGSLYEQYF. The J gene is TRBJ2-7, the V gene TRBV23-1; 9 positions agree with TRBD1. TRBV23-1 is an open reading frame whose function is uncertain. V lost 0 bases to trimming and J lost 4 bases; unmatched junction nucleotides: 22. The CDR3 is 21 residues long.

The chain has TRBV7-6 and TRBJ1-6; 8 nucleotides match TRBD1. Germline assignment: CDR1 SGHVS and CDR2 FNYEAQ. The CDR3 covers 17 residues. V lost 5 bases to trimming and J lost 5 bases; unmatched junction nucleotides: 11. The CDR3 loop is CASSATPTGEDNSPLHF. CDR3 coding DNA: TGTGCCAGCAGCGCGACCCCGACAGGGGAAGATAATTCACCCCTCCACTTT.

In nucleotides, the CDR3 is TGTGCCAGCAGCGTATCTCAGCGGGAGAAGTACAATGAGCAGTTCTTC. Translating it yields CASSVSQREKYNEQFF. The chain joins TRBV9 to TRBJ2-1; 8 bases agree with TRBD2. Germline V gives CDR1 SGDLS, CDR2 YYNGEE. This CDR3 is 16 amino acids long. J was trimmed by 4 bases and V by 1 base; bases with no gene match: 7.

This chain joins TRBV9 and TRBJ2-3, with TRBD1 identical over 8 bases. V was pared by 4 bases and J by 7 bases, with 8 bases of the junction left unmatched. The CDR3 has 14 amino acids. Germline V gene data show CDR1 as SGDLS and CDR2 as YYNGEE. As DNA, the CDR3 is TGTGCCAGCAGCCTGGAGACAGGGGTTAATACGCAGTATTTT. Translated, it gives CASSLETGVNTQYF.

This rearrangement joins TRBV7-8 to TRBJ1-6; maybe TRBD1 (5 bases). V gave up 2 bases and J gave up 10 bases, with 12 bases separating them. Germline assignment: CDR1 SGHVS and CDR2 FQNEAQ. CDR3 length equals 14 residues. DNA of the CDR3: TGTGCCAGCAGCTTAACCAGGGAAGGGTCACCCCTCCACTTT. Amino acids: CASSLTREGSPLHF.

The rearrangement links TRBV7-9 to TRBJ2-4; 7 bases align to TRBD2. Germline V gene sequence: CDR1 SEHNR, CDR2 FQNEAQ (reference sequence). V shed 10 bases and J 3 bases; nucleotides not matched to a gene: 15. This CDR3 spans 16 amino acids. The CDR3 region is CAIAAPPWDYKNIQYF. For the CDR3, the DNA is TGTGCCATCGCGGCCCCCCCTTGGGACTACAAAAACATTCAGTACTTC.

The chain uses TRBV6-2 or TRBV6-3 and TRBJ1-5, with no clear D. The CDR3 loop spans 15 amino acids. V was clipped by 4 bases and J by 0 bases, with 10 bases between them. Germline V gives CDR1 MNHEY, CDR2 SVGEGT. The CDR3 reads CASSFRHPSNQPQHF. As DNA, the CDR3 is TGTGCCAGCAGTTTCCGACACCCTAGCAATCAGCCCCAGCATTTT.

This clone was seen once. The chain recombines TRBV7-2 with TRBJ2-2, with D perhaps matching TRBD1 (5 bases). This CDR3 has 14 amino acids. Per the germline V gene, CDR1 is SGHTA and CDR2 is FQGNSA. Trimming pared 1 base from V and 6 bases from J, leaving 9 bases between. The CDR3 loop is CASSLGQGAGELFF. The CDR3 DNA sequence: TGTGCCAGCAGCTTAGGACAAGGGGCCGGGGAGCTGTTTTTT.

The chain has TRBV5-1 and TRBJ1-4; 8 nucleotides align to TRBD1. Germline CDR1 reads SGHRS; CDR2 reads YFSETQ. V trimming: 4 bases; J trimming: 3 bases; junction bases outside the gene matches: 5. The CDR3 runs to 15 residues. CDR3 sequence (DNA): TGCGCCAGCAGCGAGGACAGGGCGGCTAATGAAAAACTGTTTTTT. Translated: CASSEDRAANEKLFF.

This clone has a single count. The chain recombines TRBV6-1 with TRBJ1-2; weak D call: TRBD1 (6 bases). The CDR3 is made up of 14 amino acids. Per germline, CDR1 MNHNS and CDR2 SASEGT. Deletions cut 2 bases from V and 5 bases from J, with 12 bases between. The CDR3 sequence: CASSETGLFYGYTF. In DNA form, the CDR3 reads TGTGCCAGCAGTGAAACAGGGCTCTTTTATGGCTACACCTTC.

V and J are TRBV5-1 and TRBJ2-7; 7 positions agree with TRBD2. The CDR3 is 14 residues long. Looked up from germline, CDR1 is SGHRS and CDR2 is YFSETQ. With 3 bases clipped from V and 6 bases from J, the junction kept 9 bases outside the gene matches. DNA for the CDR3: TGCGCCAGCAGCTCCCCCTCGGCGGGAGCCGAGCAGTACTTC. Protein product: CASSSPSAGAEQYF.

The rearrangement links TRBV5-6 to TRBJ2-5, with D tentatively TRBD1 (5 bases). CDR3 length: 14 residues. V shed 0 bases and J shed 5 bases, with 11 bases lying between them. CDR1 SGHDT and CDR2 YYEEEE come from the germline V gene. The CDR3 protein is CASSLGAGWETQYF. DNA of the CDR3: TGTGCCAGCAGCTTGGGGGCAGGGTGGGAGACCCAGTACTTC.

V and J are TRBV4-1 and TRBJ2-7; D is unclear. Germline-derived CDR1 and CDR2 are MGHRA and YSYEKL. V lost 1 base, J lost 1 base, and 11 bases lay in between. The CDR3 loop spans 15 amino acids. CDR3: CASSQGPAQSYEQYF. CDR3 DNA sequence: TGCGCCAGCAGCCAAGGTCCAGCGCAATCCTACGAGCAGTACTTC.

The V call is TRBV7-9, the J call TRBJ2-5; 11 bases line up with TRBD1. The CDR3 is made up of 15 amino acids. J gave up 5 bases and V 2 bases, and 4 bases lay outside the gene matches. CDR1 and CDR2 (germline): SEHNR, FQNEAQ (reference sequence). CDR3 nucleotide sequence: TGTGCCAGCAGCTTACGGACAGGGGGCGCGGAGACCCAGTACTTC. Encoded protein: CASSLRTGGAETQYF.